This entry lists 9 T cell receptor beta chains sequenced from one sample in a study of neurological immune-mediated disorders (dated by TCRdb to the late 2010s). The method was 5' RACE. Instrument on record: Illumina HiSeq 2500. The public reads were run again by TCRdb, first through fastp at Q25 and then through MiXCR, and only productive beta chains were kept. Rows with a matching CDR3 protein are joined into one entry that keeps the most common DNA and genes. The sample data list some 46,000 distinct CDR3 sequences, and 10% of these were observed just once. The ten largest clonotypes hold 5.3% of the sample. Sequencing used PBMCs. These receptors were obtained from a man between 65 and 80 years old with HTLV-1-associated myelopathy (HAM/TSP).

This clonotype is deemed medium-sized. Here the CDR3 reads CASTVTSGRATGELFF. In DNA form, the CDR3 reads TGTGCCAGCACCGTGACTAGCGGGAGGGCCACCGGGGAGCTGTTTTTT. J is TRBJ2-2 and V is TRBV9, with 14 bases identical to TRBD2. The germline V gene has CDR1 SGDLS and CDR2 YYNGEE. The CDR3 sequence is 16 residues long. Losses at the gene ends were 6 bases for V and 4 bases for J; bases not matched to a gene: 5.

This clonotype was detected ten times or more. The chain recombines TRBV10-3 with TRBJ2-3; D may be TRBD1 (5 bases). CDR3 length equals 13 residues. Germline V gives CDR1 ENHRY, CDR2 SYGVKD. V shed 0 bases and J shed 6 bases, with 7 bases lying between them. The DNA for the CDR3 is TGTGCCATCAGTGAGTCAAGGGGTGATACGCAGTATTTT. It is translated as CAISESRGDTQYF.

Points on this clonotype: Being one base from a much bigger clone, this may be a read error. The chain carries TRBV15 and TRBJ2-1, with D possibly matching TRBD2 (5 bases). The CDR3 extends over 16 amino acids. Germline V gene sequence: CDR1 LNHNV, CDR2 YYDKDF (reference sequence). CDR3 sequence: CVTSAGAGPSHNEQFF. DNA of the CDR3: TGTGTCACCAGCGCAGGCGCGGGCCCCTCCCACAATGAGCAGTTCTTC.

This clonotype was found many times. The J gene is TRBJ1-2, the V gene TRBV7-2; 7 positions agree with TRBD1. Per germline, CDR1 SGHTA and CDR2 FQGNSA. Trimming cost V 5 bases and J 3 bases; bases outside gene matches: 12. This CDR3 spans 16 amino acids. This CDR3 reads CASSRRNRDSDYGYTF. Here the CDR3 DNA reads TGTGCCAGCAGCCGTAGAAACCGGGACAGCGACTATGGCTACACCTTC.

There are many counts of this clonotype. The rearrangement links TRBV12-3 or TRBV12-4 to TRBJ1-5; D not certain. The CDR3 has 16 residues. Trimming removed 4 bases from V and 2 bases from J, with 15 bases in between. The CDR3 region has the DNA TGTGCCAGCAGTTACCCCCGAGGGCTTGGCAATCAGCCCCAGCATTTT. Protein: CASSYPRGLGNQPQHF.

In this sample, this clonotype turned up many times. The rearrangement joins TRBV7-7 to TRBJ2-2; 7 nucleotides line up with TRBD2. The germline V gene has CDR1 SSHAT and CDR2 FNYEAQ (reference sequence). The junction had 10 bases not matched to a gene; V was cut back by 1 base and J by 5 bases. The CDR3 sequence is 17 residues long. Here the CDR3 reads CASSLGRGRGGTGELFF. CDR3 DNA sequence: TGTGCCAGCAGCTTAGGAAGAGGGCGCGGGGGAACCGGGGAGCTGTTTTTT.

The V and J genes are TRBV20-1 and TRBJ2-4; D not resolved. This CDR3 region has 10 residues. In germline, CDR1 is DFQATT, CDR2 SNEGSKA (reference sequence). With 6 bases removed from V and 7 bases from J, the gap between germline ends came to 7 bases. The CDR3 DNA reads TGCAGTGCAGCGAGGAACATTCAGTACTTC. The encoded protein is CSAARNIQYF.

This clonotype has only a few counts. The genes are TRBV4-3 and TRBJ1-1; the D is unclear. Germline V gene lookup returns CDR1 LGHNA and CDR2 YSLEER. The CDR3 totals 12 residues. With 0 bases removed from V and 3 bases from J, the gap between germline ends came to 2 bases. CDR3 region: CASSQEDTEAFF. The CDR3 nucleotides are TGCGCCAGCAGCCAAGAGGACACTGAAGCTTTCTTT.

This clonotype was detected many times. The V call is TRBV4-3, the J call TRBJ2-3, with unresolved D. Germline CDR1 reads LGHNA; CDR2 reads YSLEER. The length of the CDR3 is 15 residues. V was shortened by 4 bases and J by 4 bases, with 15 bases between the two germline ends. The CDR3 protein is CASSPLGRLSDTQYF. CDR3 sequence (DNA): TGCGCCAGCAGCCCTTTAGGAAGGTTGTCAGATACGCAGTATTTT.